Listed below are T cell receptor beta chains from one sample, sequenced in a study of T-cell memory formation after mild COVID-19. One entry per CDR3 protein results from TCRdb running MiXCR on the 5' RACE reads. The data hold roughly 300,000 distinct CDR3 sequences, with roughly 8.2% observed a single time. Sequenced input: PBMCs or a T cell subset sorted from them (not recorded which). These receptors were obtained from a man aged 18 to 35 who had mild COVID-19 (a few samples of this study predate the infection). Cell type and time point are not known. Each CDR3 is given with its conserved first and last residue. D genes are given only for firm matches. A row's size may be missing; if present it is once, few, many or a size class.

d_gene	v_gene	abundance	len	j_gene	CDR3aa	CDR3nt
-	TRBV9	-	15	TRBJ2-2	CASSERATYTGELFF	TGTGCCAGCAGCGAGAGGGCCACCTACACCGGGGAGCTGTTTTTT
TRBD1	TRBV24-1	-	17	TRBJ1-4	CATSDCRDRSLPEKLFF	TGTGCCACCAGTGATTGCCGGGACAGAAGTCTCCCGGAAAAACTGTTTTTT
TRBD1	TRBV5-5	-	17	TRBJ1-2	CASSQSRDRGGSYGYTF	TGTGCCAGCAGCCAAAGCCGGGACAGGGGTGGCTCCTATGGCTACACCTTC
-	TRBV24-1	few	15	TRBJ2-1	CATSDWAKGYNEQFF	TGTGCCACCAGTGATTGGGCCAAGGGATACAATGAGCAGTTCTTC
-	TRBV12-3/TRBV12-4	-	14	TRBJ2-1	CASSLAAAGNEQFF	TGTGCCAGCAGTTTAGCGGCTGCGGGCAATGAGCAGTTCTTC
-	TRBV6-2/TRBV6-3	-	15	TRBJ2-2	CASSRVGEGPGELFF	TGTGCCAGCAGCCGGGTCGGGGAAGGGCCCGGGGAGCTGTTTTTT
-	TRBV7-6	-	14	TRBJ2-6	CASSTLPGANVLTF	TGTGCCAGCAGCACATTGCCTGGGGCCAACGTCCTGACTTTC
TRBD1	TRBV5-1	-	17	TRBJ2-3	CASSLAGQGTLVDTQYF	TGCGCCAGCAGCTTGGCCGGACAGGGGACCTTGGTAGATACGCAGTATTTT
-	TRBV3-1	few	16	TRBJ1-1	CASSPQLLPLPDGAFF	TGTGCCAGCAGCCCCCAATTGCTTCCGCTCCCGGACGGAGCTTTCTTT
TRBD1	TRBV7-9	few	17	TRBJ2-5	CASRSEGQTSWRETQYF	TGTGCCAGCAGGTCCGAGGGACAGACCTCTTGGAGAGAGACCCAGTACTTC
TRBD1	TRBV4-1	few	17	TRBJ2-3	CASSQDHRGFGTDTQYF	TGCGCCAGCAGCCAAGACCACAGGGGCTTTGGCACAGATACGCAGTATTTT
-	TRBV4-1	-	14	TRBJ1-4	CASSQDSWNEKLFF	TGCGCCAGCAGCCAAGATTCGTGGAATGAAAAACTGTTTTTT
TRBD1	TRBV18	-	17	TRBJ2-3	CASSPLFGQGGSDTQYF	TGTGCCAGCTCACCACTTTTCGGACAGGGGGGATCAGATACGCAGTATTTT
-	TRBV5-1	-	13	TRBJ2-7	CASSPPLSREQYF	TGCGCCAGCAGCCCCCCCCTCTCCAGGGAGCAGTACTTC
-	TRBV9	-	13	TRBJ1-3	CASSVDVGNTIYF	TGTGCCAGCAGCGTAGATGTGGGAAACACCATATATTTT
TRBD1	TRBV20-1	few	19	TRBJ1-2	CSASPTSWDSSQANYGYTF	TGCAGTGCTAGTCCCACCTCCTGGGACAGCTCCCAAGCTAACTATGGCTACACCTTC
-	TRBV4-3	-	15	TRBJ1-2	CASSQEGGASYGYTF	TGCGCCAGCAGCCAAGAAGGAGGGGCTAGCTATGGCTACACCTTC
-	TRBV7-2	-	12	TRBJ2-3	CASSPRTVSQYF	TGTGCCAGCAGCCCTAGGACAGTTTCGCAGTATTTT
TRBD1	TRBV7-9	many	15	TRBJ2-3	CASSWNRGHTDTQYF	TGTGCCAGCAGCTGGAACAGGGGTCACACAGATACGCAGTATTTT
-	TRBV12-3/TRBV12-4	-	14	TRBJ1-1	CASSLVQTNTEAFF	TGTGCCAGCAGTTTAGTACAGACAAACACTGAAGCTTTCTTT
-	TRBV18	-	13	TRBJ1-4	CASSPPGSEKLFF	TGTGCCAGCTCACCACCGGGATCTGAAAAACTGTTTTTT
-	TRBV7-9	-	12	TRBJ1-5	CASSFGGLPQHF	TGTGCCAGCAGCTTTGGGGGGTTGCCCCAGCATTTT
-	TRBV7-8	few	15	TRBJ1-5	CASSPERAGNQPQHF	TGTGCCAGCAGCCCCGAGAGGGCAGGCAATCAGCCCCAGCATTTT
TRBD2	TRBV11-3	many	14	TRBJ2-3	CASSVGLAGATQYF	TGTGCCAGCAGCGTTGGACTAGCGGGCGCTACGCAGTATTTT
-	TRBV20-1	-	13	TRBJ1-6	CSARGADNSPLHF	TGCAGTGCCAGGGGAGCAGATAATTCACCCCTCCACTTT
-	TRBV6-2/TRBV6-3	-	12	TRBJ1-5	CASTPGDQPQHF	TGTGCCAGCACCCCCGGGGATCAGCCCCAGCATTTT
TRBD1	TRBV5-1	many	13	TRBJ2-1	CATYRGPGNEQFF	TGCGCCACCTACAGGGGTCCGGGGAATGAGCAGTTCTTC
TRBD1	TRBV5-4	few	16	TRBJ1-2	CASSLAGRDRGRGYTF	TGTGCCAGCAGCTTGGCGGGTCGGGACAGGGGGCGCGGCTACACCTTC
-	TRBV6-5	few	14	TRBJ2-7	CASSYSTGRNEQYF	TGTGCCAGCAGTTACTCCACAGGGAGGAACGAGCAGTACTTC
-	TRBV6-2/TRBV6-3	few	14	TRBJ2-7	CASSYSAALYEQYF	TGTGCCAGCAGTTACTCCGCTGCCCTCTACGAGCAGTACTTC
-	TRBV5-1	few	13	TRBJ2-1	CASSLGVGVVQFF	TGCGCCAGCAGCTTGGGGGTCGGGGTGGTACAGTTCTTC
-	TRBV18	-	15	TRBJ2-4	CASSPPSRVSDIQYF	TGTGCCAGCTCACCACCGTCCCGCGTTTCAGACATTCAGTACTTC
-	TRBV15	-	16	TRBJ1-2	CATSREGFMLGEGYTF	TGTGCCACCAGCAGAGAAGGTTTTATGTTGGGGGAAGGCTACACCTTC
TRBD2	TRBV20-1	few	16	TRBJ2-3	CSVIPHSGGITDTQYF	TGCAGTGTTATACCTCACAGCGGGGGGATCACAGATACGCAGTATTTT
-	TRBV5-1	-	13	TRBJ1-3	CASSFGSGNTIYF	TGCGCCAGCAGCTTCGGGTCTGGAAACACCATATATTTT
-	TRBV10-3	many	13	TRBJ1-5	CAIRDRYNQPQHF	TGTGCCATCCGAGATCGTTACAATCAGCCCCAGCATTTT
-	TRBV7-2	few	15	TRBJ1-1	CASSLVGGLNTEAFF	TGTGCCAGCAGCTTAGTAGGGGGTTTGAACACTGAAGCTTTCTTT
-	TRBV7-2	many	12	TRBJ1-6	CASSTMGGPLHF	TGTGCCAGCAGTACTATGGGGGGACCCCTCCACTTT
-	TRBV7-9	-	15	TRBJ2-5	CASSLRGPTGETQYF	TGTGCCAGCAGCTTACGCGGGCCTACCGGAGAGACCCAGTACTTC
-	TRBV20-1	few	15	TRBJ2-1	CSARDLGGDYNEQFF	TGCAGTGCTAGAGATCTGGGGGGTGATTACAATGAGCAGTTCTTC
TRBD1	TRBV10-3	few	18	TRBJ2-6	CAISVSPGQGSGANVLTF	TGTGCCATCAGTGTGTCGCCGGGACAGGGATCTGGGGCCAACGTCCTGACTTTC
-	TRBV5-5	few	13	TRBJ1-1	CASSLVGSPEAFF	TGTGCCAGCAGCTTGGTAGGGTCCCCTGAAGCTTTCTTT
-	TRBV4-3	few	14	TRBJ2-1	CASSQDNLYNEQFF	TGCGCCAGCAGCCAAGATAACTTATACAATGAGCAGTTCTTC
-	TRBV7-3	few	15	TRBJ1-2	CASSLRGDTNYGYTF	TGTGCCAGCAGCTTAAGGGGGGACACTAACTATGGCTACACCTTC
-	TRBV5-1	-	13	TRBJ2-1	CASEQMGAGEQFF	TGCGCCAGCGAACAGATGGGGGCGGGTGAGCAGTTCTTC
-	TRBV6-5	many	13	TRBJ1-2	CASSYMQTDGYTF	TGTGCCAGCAGTTACATGCAGACGGATGGCTACACCTTC
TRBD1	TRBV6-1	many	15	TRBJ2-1	CASSSNQQGLNEQFF	TGTGCCAGCAGCTCAAACCAACAGGGGTTGAATGAGCAGTTCTTC
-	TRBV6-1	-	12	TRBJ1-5	CAAATGDQPQHF	TGTGCCGCCGCTACCGGCGATCAGCCCCAGCATTTT
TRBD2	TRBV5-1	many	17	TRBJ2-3	CASSPYSGGGATDTQYF	TGCGCCAGCAGCCCCTACTCGGGCGGGGGAGCCACAGATACGCAGTATTTT
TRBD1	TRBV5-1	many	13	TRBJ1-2	CASSPDRGYGYTF	TGCGCCAGCAGCCCAGACAGGGGCTATGGCTACACCTTC
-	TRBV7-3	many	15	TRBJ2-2	CASSRDSANTGELFF	TGTGCCAGCAGCCGGGACTCAGCGAACACCGGGGAGCTGTTTTTT
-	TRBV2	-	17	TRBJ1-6	CASFYYRERSSSSPLHF	TGTGCCAGTTTTTACTACCGGGAGAGAAGTTCGTCTTCACCCCTCCACTTT
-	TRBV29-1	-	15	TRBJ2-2	CSVSQGLFGAGELFF	TGCAGCGTTTCCCAGGGGCTCTTCGGTGCCGGGGAGCTGTTTTTT
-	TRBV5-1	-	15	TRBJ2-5	CASSFSGLSQETQYF	TGCGCCAGCAGCTTTTCAGGACTATCCCAAGAGACCCAGTACTTC
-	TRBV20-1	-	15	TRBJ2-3	CSARKLQATTDTQYF	TGCAGTGCTAGAAAATTGCAGGCTACCACAGATACGCAGTATTTT
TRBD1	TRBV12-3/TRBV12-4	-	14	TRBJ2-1	CASSSADRGYEQFF	TGTGCCAGCAGTTCGGCCGACAGGGGCTATGAGCAGTTCTTC
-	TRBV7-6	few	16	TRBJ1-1	CASSLGGVDTNTEAFF	TGTGCCAGCAGCTTAGGCGGGGTGGACACGAACACTGAAGCTTTCTTT